Listed here are 16 T cell receptor beta chains from one sample, sequenced in a study of human T cells and chemical hapten exposure. A single record per CDR3 protein comes from TCRdb applying MiXCR to the RACE reads. The data contain over 85,000 distinct CDR3 sequences, over 10% of them seen just once; the ten biggest clones take up 2% to 2.5%. Stated time point: patch test 1, 2 weeks after DPC sensitization. Specified treatment: therapeutic diphenylcyclopropenone sensitization with weekly scalp DPC. The specimen comprised whole blood, sampled in connection with sensitization to the hapten diphenylcyclopropenone (DPC). The origin of the receptors is a woman between 35 and 50 years old with alopecia areata. Some clones in this sample may be carry-over from other donors' samples.

The chain couples TRBV29-1 to TRBJ1-1; D is uncertain. There are 15 residues in the CDR3. The germline CDR1 and CDR2 sequences are SQVTM and ANQGSEA. Trimming took 6 bases from V and 0 from J, leaving 17 bases between them. The CDR3 is CSVVPRLNMNTEAFF. CDR3 DNA: TGCAGCGTCGTCCCCCGTCTGAACATGAACACTGAAGCTTTCTTT. The entire variable domain, with the rest obtained from reference TRBV29-1 and TRBJ1-1, is as follows: SAVISQKPSRDICQRGTSLTIQCQVDSQVTMMFWYRQQPGQSLTLIATANQGSEATYESGFVIDKFPISRPNLTFSTLTVSNMSPEDSSIYLCSVVPRLNMNTEAFFGQGTRLTVV.

This clonotype was counted ten times or more. The chain is built from TRBV6-2 or TRBV6-3 and TRBJ2-2; 9 bases agree with TRBD2. This CDR3 is built from 19 residues. V was clipped by 7 bases and J by 5 bases; unmatched bases: 20. Germline V lookup: CDR1 MNHEY, CDR2 SVGEGT. In nucleotides, the CDR3 is TGTGCCAGCACTCACGGAGGGTTCATTTCTAGCGGGAAAACCGGGGAGCTGTTTTTT. Its protein product is CASTHGGFISSGKTGELFF.

In this sample, this clonotype turned up a few times. The chain links TRBV27 to TRBJ2-7; 8 bases fit TRBD2. The trim removed 7 bases at V and 2 bases at J, leaving 4 bases unmatched. The CDR3 contains 13 residues. Germline CDR1 and CDR2: MNHEY and SMNVEV (reference sequence). Here the CDR3 reads CASKAGGTYEQYF. Written as DNA, the CDR3 is TGTGCCAGCAAGGCGGGAGGAACCTACGAGCAGTACTTC.

The table lists this clonotype with a few counts. The J gene is TRBJ2-2, the V gene TRBV20-1; D may be TRBD2 (6 bases). The CDR3 is made up of 17 amino acids. Trimming shortened V by 3 bases and J by 3 bases, and 20 bases separated the two germline ends. Germline V gene sequence: CDR1 DFQATT, CDR2 SNEGSKA (reference sequence). CDR3 in amino acids: CSASPLPGTRYTGELFF. In nucleotides, the CDR3 is TGCAGTGCTAGCCCTCTTCCGGGGACTCGATACACCGGGGAGCTGTTTTTT.

The chain has TRBV4-2 and TRBJ2-7; D ambiguous. The CDR3 spans 15 residues. Germline assignment: CDR1 LGHNA and CDR2 YNFKEQ. Trimming took 0 bases from V and 0 from J, leaving 9 bases between them. CDR3 DNA: TGTGCCAGCAGCCAAGATGCCGGAAGCTCCTACGAGCAGTACTTC. Translating it yields CASSQDAGSSYEQYF.

Ten or more counts support this clonotype. The V call is TRBV27, the J call TRBJ2-2; perhaps TRBD1 as D (5 bases). V was shortened by 0 bases and J by 4 bases, with 12 bases between the two germline ends. CDR3 length equals 16 residues. Per the germline V gene, CDR1 is MNHEY and CDR2 is SMNVEV (reference sequence). The CDR3 region has the DNA TGTGCCAGCAGTTTATCGGACAATACGGGCACCGGGGAGCTGTTTTTT. Amino acid sequence: CASSLSDNTGTGELFF.

This clonotype was detected many times. The chain's CDR3 is CASRVEGLAYYNEQFF. CDR3 bases: TGTGCCAGCAGGGTCGAGGGACTAGCTTATTACAATGAGCAGTTCTTC. This chain connects TRBV2 to TRBJ2-1; 9 bases match TRBD2. Trimming at V came to 6 bases and at J to 4 bases, leaving 10 bases not matched to a gene. Germline CDR1 SNHLY, CDR2 FYNNEI. This CDR3 has 16 residues.

This clonotype was seen repeatedly, ten times or more. The chain has TRBV7-6 and TRBJ2-5; 7 bases align to TRBD2. The CDR3 totals 12 residues. Looked up from germline, CDR1 is SGHVS and CDR2 is FNYEAQ. The junction had 4 bases not matched to a gene; V was cut back by 4 bases and J by 8 bases. CDR3 loop: CASSSPGGTQYF. CDR3 DNA sequence: TGTGCCAGCAGCTCGCCGGGGGGTACCCAGTACTTC.

This sequence joins TRBV25-1 and TRBJ1-2, with 7 bases matching TRBD1. The CDR3 sequence is 13 residues long. V was clipped by 4 bases and J by 2 bases; unmatched bases: 1. CDR1 is MGHDK, CDR2 SYGVNS, per germline. The CDR3 DNA reads as TGTGCCAGCAGTGGGGGACAGAACTATGGCTACACCTTC. This sequence encodes CASSGGQNYGYTF.

The V gene is TRBV7-2, the J gene TRBJ2-7; 11 nucleotides line up with TRBD1. Trimming removed 4 bases from V and 4 bases from J; junction bases left unmatched: 6. The CDR3 is 15 amino acids. The V gene's germline CDR1 is SGHTA and CDR2 FQGNSA. CDR3 loop: CASSSYGTGGYEQYF. The CDR3 coding sequence is TGTGCCAGCAGCTCCTACGGGACAGGGGGTTACGAGCAGTACTTC.

The chain uses TRBV7-2 and TRBJ1-6; D is unresolved. This CDR3 contains 14 residues. Germline CDR1 is SGHTA and CDR2 is FQGNSA. V was clipped by 4 bases and J by 9 bases, with 13 bases between them. The DNA of the CDR3 is TGTGCCAGCAGCTCAAGGCCCGGTAGTTCACCCCTCCACTTT. Translation gives CASSSRPGSSPLHF.

This clonotype was picked up many times. The chain combines TRBV5-4 with TRBJ2-7; the D gene could be TRBD1 or TRBD2 (5 bases each). Between the trimmed V and J ends, which lost 0 bases and 2 bases, there was a span of 9 bases. The CDR3 loop spans 14 amino acids. Germline V CDR1 and CDR2: SGHNT, YYREEE (reference sequence). This chain's CDR3 is CASSLGGATYEQYF. Here the CDR3 DNA reads TGTGCCAGCAGCTTGGGAGGGGCGACCTACGAGCAGTACTTC. Using reference TRBV5-4 and TRBJ2-7 for the parts outside the CDR3, the full variable domain is ETGVTQSPTHLIKTRGQQVTLRCSSQSGHNTVSWYQQALGQGPQFIFQYYREEENGRGNFPPRFSGLQFPNYSSELNVNALELDDSALYLCASSLGGATYEQYFGPGTRLTVT.

This clonotype was seen ten or more times. The V gene is TRBV27, the J gene TRBJ2-1; D unclear. Germline V gives CDR1 MNHEY, CDR2 SMNVEV (reference sequence). Between the trimmed V and J ends, which lost 8 bases and 0 bases, there was a span of 14 bases. The CDR3 runs to 15 residues. CDR3 sequence reads: CASSHPRRSYNEQFF. The DNA of the CDR3 is TGTGCCAGCTCCCACCCCCGACGCTCCTACAATGAGCAGTTCTTC.

This clonotype turned up a few times. This chain joins TRBV6-5 and TRBJ1-1; D may be TRBD1 (6 bases). This CDR3 spans 14 amino acids. The germline V gene encodes CDR1 MNHEY and CDR2 SVGAGI. V lost 5 bases and J lost 4, with 14 bases in between. CDR3 DNA sequence: TGTGCCAGCAGTGTCGGGGGCTGGGGCACTGAAGCTTTCTTT. It encodes CASSVGGWGTEAFF.

This clonotype was counted a few times. V is TRBV29-1 and J is TRBJ2-1; 15 positions match TRBD2. CDR3 size: 16 residues. The junction had 3 bases not matched to a gene; V was cut back by 4 bases and J by 2 bases. Germline V gene sequence: CDR1 SQVTM, CDR2 ANQGSEA. The CDR3 region is CSVGGTSGRPYNEQFF. The CDR3 DNA reads TGCAGCGTTGGAGGGACTAGCGGGAGGCCCTACAATGAGCAGTTCTTC.

The V and J genes are TRBV5-1 and TRBJ1-2; 8 positions agree with TRBD1. The CDR3 is 15 residues long. The junction had 10 bases not matched to a gene; V was cut back by 3 bases and J by 6 bases. CDR1 is SGHRS and CDR2 is YFSETQ in the germline V gene. CDR3 amino acids: CASSSRTGKEDGYTF. The CDR3 nucleotides read TGCGCCAGCAGCTCCCGGACAGGGAAGGAGGATGGCTACACCTTC. The variable domain in full, completed from reference TRBV5-1 and TRBJ1-2, reads KAGVTQTPRYLIKTRGQQVTLSCSPISGHRSVSWYQQTPGQGLQFLFEYFSETQRNKGNFPGRFSGRQFSNSRSEMNVSTLELGDSALYLCASSSRTGKEDGYTFGSGTRLTVV.